This T cell receptor (beta chain) was captured by sequencing in a study of human T cells and chemical hapten exposure. Across the whole study: Sensitization employed 2% DPC on about 2 cm by about 2 cm of upper inner arm skin. The study traced per-sample TCR yield variation mainly to small differences in pooled library volumes.

This clonotype was observed a handful of times. TCRdb reanalysed the RACE reads using MiXCR and keeps one entry per CDR3 protein. The table records about 290,000 distinct CDR3 sequences, 7.5% to 8% of them present only once. Time point denoted: pre-sensitization, week 0. As to treatment: therapeutic diphenylcyclopropenone sensitization with weekly scalp DPC. CDR3 length: 14 amino acids. Germline-derived CDR1 and CDR2 are MRHNA and SNTAGT. Trimming took off 5 bases at V and 6 bases at J, with 11 bases between the two ends. The chain employs TRBV6-4 and TRBJ1-6; D is unclear. Sample: whole blood, taken in connection with sensitization to the hapten diphenylcyclopropenone (DPC). This TCR was sampled from a man younger than 35 with alopecia areata. Some clones in this sample may be carry-over from other donors' samples. This CDR3 reads CASSRDSLNSPLHF. CDR3 sequence (DNA): TGTGCCAGCAGTCGAGACTCCCTTAATTCACCCCTCCACTTT.